This TCR beta chain stems from a study of CD8+CD57+ T cells in acquired aplastic anemia. V shed 4 bases and J shed 6 bases, with 13 bases lying between them. Germline V gene data show CDR1 as SNHLY and CDR2 as FYNNEI. This CDR3 has 13 amino acids. According to the study, genomic DNA was the template for TCR beta VDJ and CDR3 profiling. TCRdb re-called the reads through MiXCR, storing one row per CDR3 protein. The data hold 250,000 to 300,000 distinct CDR3 sequences, with approximately 58% observed a single time. Individuals selected for sequencing had exhibited CD8+CD57+ cell expansion on flow cytometry.

Sample: sorted CD4+, CD8+, or CD8+CD57+ T cells (not recorded which) from PBMCs. This chain uses TRBV2 with TRBJ2-7; D unclear. This TCR was sampled from a human donor with aplastic anemia. CDR3 loop: CASSVSTLGEQYF. DNA for the CDR3: TGTGCCAGCAGTGTTTCCACACTGGGCGAGCAGTACTTC.